This section outlines one T cell receptor beta chain sequence together with its context. This sample is drawn from a study of cytomegalovirus exposure and HLA in healthy donors. The V end lost 2 bases, the J end lost 8 bases, and 15 bases lay between the germline ends. CDR3 length equals 14 residues. Germline V gene lookup returns CDR1 MNHNS and CDR2 SASEGT. PCR amplification relied on 60 Vbeta primers (plus 13 Jbeta primers). Profiled with immunoSEQ multiplex PCR; TCRdb holds only in-frame clones, not every one. This sample has about 94,000 clones, with more than 75% found just once. This clonotype was obtained from a human donor in good health. The chain uses TRBV6-1 and TRBJ1-2; tentatively, D is TRBD1 (5 bases). The sample was PBMCs. CDR3 loop: CASSETGTVNGYTF. For the CDR3, the DNA is TGTGCCAGCAGTGAAACCGGGACTGTGAACGGCTACACCTTC.